This TCR beta chain was sequenced during a study of blood T cell repertoires in COVID-19. V lost 7 bases and J lost 4; bases outside the gene matches: 2. The CDR3 is 11 amino acids. The V gene's germline CDR1 is DFQATT and CDR2 SNEGSKA (reference sequence). In the authors' methods: Reference gene primer amplification in the assay estimated nucleated cell counts. Libraries were prepared by immunoSEQ multiplex PCR; TCRdb keeps only in-frame clonotypes and omits some of them. The V and J calls and clone size come from that table; D and trimming were worked out from the DNA. The sample holds roughly 240,000 clones, around four fifths seen once.

The rearrangement links TRBV20-1 to TRBJ2-5; the match to TRBD2 covers 8 bases. Input material: peripheral blood. The clonotype originates from a man aged 55-75 years who had recovered from COVID-19. The CDR3 nucleotides are TGCAGTGGCACTAGCGGAGAGACCCAGTACTTC. Its protein product is CSGTSGETQYF.